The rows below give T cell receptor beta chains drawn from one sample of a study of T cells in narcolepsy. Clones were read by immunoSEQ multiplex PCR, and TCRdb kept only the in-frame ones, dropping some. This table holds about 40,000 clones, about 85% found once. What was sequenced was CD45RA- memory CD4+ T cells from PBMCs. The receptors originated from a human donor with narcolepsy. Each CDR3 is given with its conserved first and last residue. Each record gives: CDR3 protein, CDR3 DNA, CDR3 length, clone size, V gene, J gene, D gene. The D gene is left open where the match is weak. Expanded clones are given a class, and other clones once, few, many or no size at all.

CASSQANGSPLHF,TGTGCCAGCAGCCAAGCGAACGGTTCACCCCTCCACTTT,13,.,TRBV4-2,TRBJ1-6,.
CASSQDRTVYGYTF,TGTGCCAGCAGCCAAGATCGGACAGTCTATGGCTACACCTTC,14,.,TRBV14,TRBJ1-2,.
CASSRDLSGELFF,TGTGCTAGCAGCCGGGACCTGAGCGGGGAGCTGTTTTTT,13,.,TRBV7-7,TRBJ2-2,.
CASSDWGTSSYEQYF,TGTGCCAGCAGCGATTGGGGGACCAGCTCCTACGAGCAGTACTTC,15,few,TRBV6-5,TRBJ2-7,.
CASSWTGENSPLHF,TGTGCCAGTAGTTGGACAGGGGAAAATTCACCCCTCCACTTT,14,few,TRBV19,TRBJ1-6,TRBD1
CASRSFLGAEAFF,TGTGCCAGCAGATCCTTCCTGGGGGCTGAAGCTTTCTTT,13,.,TRBV6-5,TRBJ1-1,.
CASSSVAGGTEAFF,TGTGCCAGCAGCTCGGTGGCAGGGGGCACTGAAGCTTTCTTT,14,.,TRBV5-5,TRBJ1-1,TRBD1
CASSLEAGMTEAFF,TGTGCCAGCAGCTTAGAGGCAGGGATGACTGAAGCTTTCTTT,14,.,TRBV11-2,TRBJ1-1,.
CSARGSSGYTF,TGCAGTGCTAGGGGCTCTTCCGGCTACACCTTC,11,.,TRBV20-1,TRBJ1-2,.
CASSPTGLNTGELFF,TGTGCCAGCAGCCCTACAGGGCTAAACACCGGGGAGCTGTTTTTT,15,.,TRBV11-3,TRBJ2-2,.